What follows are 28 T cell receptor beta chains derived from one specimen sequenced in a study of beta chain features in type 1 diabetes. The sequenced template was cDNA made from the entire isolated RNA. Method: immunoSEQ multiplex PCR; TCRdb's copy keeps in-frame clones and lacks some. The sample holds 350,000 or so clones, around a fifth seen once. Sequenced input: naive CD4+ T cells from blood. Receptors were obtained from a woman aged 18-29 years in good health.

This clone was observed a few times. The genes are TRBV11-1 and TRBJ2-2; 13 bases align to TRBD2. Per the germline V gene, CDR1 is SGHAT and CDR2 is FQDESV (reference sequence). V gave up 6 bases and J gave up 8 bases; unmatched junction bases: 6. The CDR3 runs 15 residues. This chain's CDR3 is CASRQGLAGDGELFF. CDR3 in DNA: TGTGCCAGCAGACAAGGACTAGCGGGAGATGGGGAGCTGTTTTTT.

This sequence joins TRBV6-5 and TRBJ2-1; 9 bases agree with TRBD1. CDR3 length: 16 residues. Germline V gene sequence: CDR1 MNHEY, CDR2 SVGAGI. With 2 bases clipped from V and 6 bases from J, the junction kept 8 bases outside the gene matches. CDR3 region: CASSYPHGQGSNEQFF. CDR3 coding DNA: TGTGCCAGCAGTTACCCGCATGGACAGGGGAGCAATGAGCAGTTCTTC.

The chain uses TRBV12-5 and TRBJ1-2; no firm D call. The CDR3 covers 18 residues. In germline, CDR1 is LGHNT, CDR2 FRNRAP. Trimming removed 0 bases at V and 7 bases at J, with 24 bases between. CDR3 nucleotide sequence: TGTGCTAGTGGTTTGGTACAGACCTACCCGGAACGTCCCACTGGCTACACCTTC. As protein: CASGLVQTYPERPTGYTF.

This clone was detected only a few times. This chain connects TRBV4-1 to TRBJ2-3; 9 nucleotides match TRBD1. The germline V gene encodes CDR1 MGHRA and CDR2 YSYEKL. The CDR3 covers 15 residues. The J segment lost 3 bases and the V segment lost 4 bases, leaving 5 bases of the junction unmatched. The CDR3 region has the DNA TGCGCCAGCAGCCTATCGGGACAGGGAACAGATACGCAGTATTTT. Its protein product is CASSLSGQGTDTQYF.

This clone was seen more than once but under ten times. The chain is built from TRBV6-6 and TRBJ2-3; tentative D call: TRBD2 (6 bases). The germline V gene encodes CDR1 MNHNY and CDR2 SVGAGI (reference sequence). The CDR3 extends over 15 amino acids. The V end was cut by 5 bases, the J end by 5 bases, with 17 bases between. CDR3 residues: CASSDRGTVGDTQYF. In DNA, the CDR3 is TGTGCCAGCAGTGACCGAGGGACTGTGGGAGATACGCAGTATTTT.

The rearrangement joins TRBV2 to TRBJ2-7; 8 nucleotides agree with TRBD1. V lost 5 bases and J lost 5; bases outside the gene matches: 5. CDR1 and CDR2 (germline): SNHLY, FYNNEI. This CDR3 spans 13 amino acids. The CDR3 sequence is CASSLDRVNEQYF. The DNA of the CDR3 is TGTGCCAGCAGTCTGGACAGGGTCAACGAGCAGTACTTC.

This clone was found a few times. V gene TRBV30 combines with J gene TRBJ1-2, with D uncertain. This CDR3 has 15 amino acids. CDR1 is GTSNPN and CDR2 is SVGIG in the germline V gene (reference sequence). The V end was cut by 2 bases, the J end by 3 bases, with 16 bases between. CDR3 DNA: TGTGCCTGGAGTTCCGAGAGTCCCCGTCACTATGGCTACACCTTC. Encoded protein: CAWSSESPRHYGYTF. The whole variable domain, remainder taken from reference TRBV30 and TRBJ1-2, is SQTIHQWPATLVQPVGSPLSLECTVEGTSNPNLYWYRQAAGRGLQLLFYSVGIGQISSEVPQNLSASRPQDRQFILSSKKLLLSDSGFYLCAWSSESPRHYGYTFGSGTRLTVV.

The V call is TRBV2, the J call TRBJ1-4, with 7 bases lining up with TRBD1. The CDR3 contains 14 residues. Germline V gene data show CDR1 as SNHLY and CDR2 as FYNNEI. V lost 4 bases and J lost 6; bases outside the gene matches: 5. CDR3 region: CASSGWQGDEKLFF. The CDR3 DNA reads TGTGCCAGCAGTGGCTGGCAGGGGGATGAAAAACTGTTTTTT. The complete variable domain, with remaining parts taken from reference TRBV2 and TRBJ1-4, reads EPEVTQTPSHQVTQMGQEVILRCVPISNHLYFYWYRQILGQKVEFLVSFYNNEISEKSEIFDDQFSVERPDGSNFTLKIRSTKLEDSAMYFCASSGWQGDEKLFFGSGTQLSVL.

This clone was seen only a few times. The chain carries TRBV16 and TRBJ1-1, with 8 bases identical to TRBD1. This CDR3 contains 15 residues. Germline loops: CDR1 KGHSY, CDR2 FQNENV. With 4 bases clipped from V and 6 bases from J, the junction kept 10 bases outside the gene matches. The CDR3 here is CASSPRWQGASEAFF. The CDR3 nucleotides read TGTGCCAGCAGCCCCAGGTGGCAGGGGGCATCTGAAGCTTTCTTT.

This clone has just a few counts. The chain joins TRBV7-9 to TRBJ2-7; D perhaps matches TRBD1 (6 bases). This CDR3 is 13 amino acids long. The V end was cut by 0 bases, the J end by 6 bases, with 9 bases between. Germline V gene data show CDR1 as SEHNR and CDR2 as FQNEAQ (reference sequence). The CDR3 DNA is TGTGCCAGCAGCTTAGCGCCAGGGGTCGAGCAGTACTTC. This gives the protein CASSLAPGVEQYF.

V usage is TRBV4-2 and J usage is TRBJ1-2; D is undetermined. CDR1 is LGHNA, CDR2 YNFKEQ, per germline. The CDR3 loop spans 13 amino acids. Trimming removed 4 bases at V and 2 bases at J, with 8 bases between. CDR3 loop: CASSREENYGYTF. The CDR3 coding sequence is TGTGCCAGCAGCCGTGAGGAGAACTATGGCTACACCTTC.

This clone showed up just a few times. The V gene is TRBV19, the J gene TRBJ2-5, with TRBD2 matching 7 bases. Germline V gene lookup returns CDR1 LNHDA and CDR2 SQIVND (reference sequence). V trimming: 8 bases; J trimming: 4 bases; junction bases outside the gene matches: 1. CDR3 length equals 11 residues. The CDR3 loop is CASGEGETQYF. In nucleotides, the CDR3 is TGTGCCAGTGGGGAGGGAGAGACCCAGTACTTC.

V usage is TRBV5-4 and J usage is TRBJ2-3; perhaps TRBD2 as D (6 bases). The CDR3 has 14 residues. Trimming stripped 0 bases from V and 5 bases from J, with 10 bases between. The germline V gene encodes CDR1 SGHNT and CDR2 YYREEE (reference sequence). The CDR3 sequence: CASSLAGVGDTQYF. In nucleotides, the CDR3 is TGTGCCAGCAGCTTGGCGGGAGTAGGAGATACGCAGTATTTT.

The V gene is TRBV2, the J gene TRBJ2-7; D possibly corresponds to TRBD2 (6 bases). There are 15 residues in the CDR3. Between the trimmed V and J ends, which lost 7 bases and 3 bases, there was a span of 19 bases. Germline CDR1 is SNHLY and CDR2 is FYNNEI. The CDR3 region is CASNPQSWGGYEQYF. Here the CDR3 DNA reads TGTGCCAGCAATCCCCAGTCCTGGGGAGGCTACGAGCAGTACTTC.

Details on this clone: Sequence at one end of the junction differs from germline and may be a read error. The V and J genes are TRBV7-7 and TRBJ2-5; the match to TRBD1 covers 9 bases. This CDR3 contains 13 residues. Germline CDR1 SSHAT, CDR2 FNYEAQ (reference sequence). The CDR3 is CASSLTGGETQYF. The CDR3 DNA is TGTGCTAGCAGCCTGACAGGGGGAGAGACCCAGTACTTC.

The CDR3 region is CAGVRDRVDQPQHF. CDR3 nucleotides: TGCGCCGGGGTAAGGGACAGGGTAGACCAGCCCCAGCATTTT. The rearrangement uses TRBV23-1 and TRBJ1-5; 9 bases match TRBD1. TRBV23-1 qualifies as an ORF whose function is uncertain. CDR3 length: 14 amino acids. V shed 11 bases and J 7 bases; nucleotides not matched to a gene: 12.

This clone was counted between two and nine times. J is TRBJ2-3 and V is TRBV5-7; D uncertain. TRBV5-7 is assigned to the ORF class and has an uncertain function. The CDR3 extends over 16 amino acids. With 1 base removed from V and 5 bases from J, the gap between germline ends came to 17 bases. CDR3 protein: CASSLFGSPSRDTQYF. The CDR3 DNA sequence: TGTGCCAGCAGCTTGTTTGGTAGTCCGTCCCGAGATACGCAGTATTTT.

The CDR3: CASSHAYGYTF. The CDR3 coding sequence is TGTGCCAGTAGCCACGCGTATGGCTACACCTTC. The rearrangement joins TRBV19 to TRBJ1-2, with D unresolved. The CDR3 is 11 amino acids. Germline loops: CDR1 LNHDA, CDR2 SQIVND (reference sequence). The V end was cut by 6 bases, the J end by 5 bases, with 7 bases between.

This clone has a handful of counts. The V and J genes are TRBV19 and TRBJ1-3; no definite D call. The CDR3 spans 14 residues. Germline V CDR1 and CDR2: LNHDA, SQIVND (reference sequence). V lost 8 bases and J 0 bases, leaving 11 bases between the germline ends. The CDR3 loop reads CASRREGSGNTIYF. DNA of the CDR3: TGTGCCAGTCGACGGGAGGGCTCTGGAAACACCATATATTTT.

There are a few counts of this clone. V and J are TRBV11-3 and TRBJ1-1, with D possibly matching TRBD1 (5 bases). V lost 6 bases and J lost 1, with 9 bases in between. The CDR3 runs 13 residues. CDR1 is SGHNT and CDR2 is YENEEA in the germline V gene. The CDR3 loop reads CASSRGENTEAFF. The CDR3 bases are TGTGCCAGCAGTCGGGGGGAGAACACTGAAGCTTTCTTT.

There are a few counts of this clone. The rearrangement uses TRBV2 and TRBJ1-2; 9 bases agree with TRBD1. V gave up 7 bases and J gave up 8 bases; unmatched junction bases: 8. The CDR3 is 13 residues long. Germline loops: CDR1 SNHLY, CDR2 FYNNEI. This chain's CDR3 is CASTLQGASGYTF. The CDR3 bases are TGTGCCAGCACTCTACAGGGGGCGAGCGGCTACACCTTC.

CDR3 protein: CASSQTGRGRDGYTF. The CDR3 nucleotides read TGTGCCAGCAGTCAAACGGGCAGGGGCAGGGATGGCTACACCTTC. This chain joins TRBV2 and TRBJ1-2; possible D gene TRBD1, 6 bases. The V gene's germline CDR1 is SNHLY and CDR2 FYNNEI. V lost 5 bases and J lost 6, with 19 bases in between. CDR3 size: 15 residues.

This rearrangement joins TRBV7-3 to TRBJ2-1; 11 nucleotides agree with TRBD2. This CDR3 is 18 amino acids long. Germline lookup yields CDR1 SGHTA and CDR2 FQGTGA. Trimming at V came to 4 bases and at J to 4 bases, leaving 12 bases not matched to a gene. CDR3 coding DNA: TGTGCCAGCAGCTCCCGACCTCCGGGACTAGCGGTTTACAATGAGCAGTTCTTC. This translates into CASSSRPPGLAVYNEQFF. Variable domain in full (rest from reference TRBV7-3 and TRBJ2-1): GAGVSQTPSNKVTEKGKYVELRCDPISGHTALYWYRQSLGQGPEFLIYFQGTGAADDSGLPNDRFFAVRPEGSVSTLKIQRTERGDSAVYLCASSSRPPGLAVYNEQFFGPGTRLTVL.

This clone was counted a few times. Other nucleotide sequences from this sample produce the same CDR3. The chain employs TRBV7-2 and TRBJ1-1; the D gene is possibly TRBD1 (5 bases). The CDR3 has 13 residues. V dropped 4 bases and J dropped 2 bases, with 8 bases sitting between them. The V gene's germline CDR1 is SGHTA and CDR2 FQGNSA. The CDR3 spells CASSSDRNTEAFF. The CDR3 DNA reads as TGTGCCAGCAGCTCTGACAGAAACACTGAAGCTTTCTTT.

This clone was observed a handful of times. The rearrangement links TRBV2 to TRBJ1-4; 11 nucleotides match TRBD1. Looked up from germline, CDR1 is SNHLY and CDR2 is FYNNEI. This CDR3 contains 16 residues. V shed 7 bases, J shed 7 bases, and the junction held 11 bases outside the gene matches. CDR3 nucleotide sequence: TGTGCCAGCACCCGGACAGGGGGCCCCTTGGGTGAAAAACTGTTTTTT. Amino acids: CASTRTGGPLGEKLFF.

The CDR3 region has the DNA TGCGCCAGCAGCCAAGATCGGGGGGATACGCAGTATTTT. Amino acid sequence: CASSQDRGDTQYF. This sequence joins TRBV4-1 and TRBJ2-3, with D perhaps TRBD2 (6 bases). V shed 0 bases and J shed 6 bases, with 7 bases lying between them. Germline-derived CDR1 and CDR2 are MGHRA and YSYEKL. The CDR3 is 13 residues long.

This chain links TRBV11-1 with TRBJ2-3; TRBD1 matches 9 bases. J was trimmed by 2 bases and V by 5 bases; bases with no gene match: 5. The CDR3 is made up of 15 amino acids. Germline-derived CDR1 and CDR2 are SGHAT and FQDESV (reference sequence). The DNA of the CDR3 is TGTGCCAGCAGCCAAGGACAGGGGATCACAGATACGCAGTATTTT. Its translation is CASSQGQGITDTQYF.

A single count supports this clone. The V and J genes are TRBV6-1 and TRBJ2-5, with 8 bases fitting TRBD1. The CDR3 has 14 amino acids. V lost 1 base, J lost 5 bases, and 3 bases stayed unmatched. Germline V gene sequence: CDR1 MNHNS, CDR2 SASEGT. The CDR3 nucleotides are TGTGCCAGCAGTGAAGTTACAGGGGGGGAGACCCAGTACTTC. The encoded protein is CASSEVTGGETQYF.